These 19 T cell receptor beta chains originate from one sample sequenced in a study of CD8 T cells in ankylosing spondylitis. Their cognate antigens are unknown. TCRdb processed the 5' RACE reads anew with MiXCR; each CDR3 protein has one entry. Here the sample spans about 510,000 distinct CDR3 sequences, roughly 5% being singletons. Study findings and constraints: Typical of ankylosing spondylitis blood, it appeared, was a TCR beta motif of eight highly homologous variants.

Sequencing used blood, either unsorted or a sorted T cell fraction (not recorded which). The receptors come from a male donor with ankylosing spondylitis.

This clonotype has a count of ten or more. The gene calls are TRBV7-2 and TRBJ2-7, with D hard to call. CDR1 SGHTA and CDR2 FQGNSA come from the germline V gene. V was cut by 2 bases and J by 5 bases, with 10 bases left in between. The CDR3 is made up of 13 amino acids. The CDR3 coding sequence is TGTGCCAGCAGCTTATTGAAGGGCCACGAGCAGTACTTC. This encodes CASSLLKGHEQYF.

As regards this clonotype: One base away lies a much larger clone, so this may be a sequencing read error. DNA for the CDR3: TGTGCCAGCGGCCCGGACAGGGGACAGACCCAGTACTTC. Its protein is CASGPDRGQTQYF. This rearrangement joins TRBV5-5 to TRBJ2-5; 9 bases map to TRBD1. The length of the CDR3 is 13 residues. Trimming took 7 bases from V and 6 from J; bases not matched to a gene: 7. Germline CDR1 is SGHKS and CDR2 is YYEKEE (reference sequence).

J is TRBJ2-2 and V is TRBV7-9; 9 nucleotides agree with TRBD1. Germline assignment: CDR1 SEHNR and CDR2 FQNEAQ (reference sequence). The length of the CDR3 is 16 residues. The junction had 10 bases not matched to a gene; V was cut back by 10 bases and J by 1 base. The chain's CDR3 is CAIQQGANQNTGELFF. CDR3 coding DNA: TGTGCCATTCAACAGGGGGCCAACCAGAACACCGGGGAGCTGTTTTTT.

This clonotype was observed at least ten times. The J gene is TRBJ2-3, the V gene TRBV25-1, with a possible D match to TRBD2 (6 bases). Trimming removed 4 bases at V and 4 bases at J, with 12 bases between. CDR3 length: 14 amino acids. The V gene's germline CDR1 is MGHDK and CDR2 SYGVNS. CDR3 sequence reads: CASSVGGVADTQYF. The CDR3 bases are TGTGCCAGCAGTGTAGGAGGGGTAGCAGATACGCAGTATTTT.

This clonotype was counted ten times or more. The chain links TRBV6-1 to TRBJ1-6; maybe TRBD1 (6 bases). This CDR3 is 14 amino acids long. Germline CDR1 is MNHNS and CDR2 is SASEGT. The V end was cut by 9 bases, the J end by 8 bases, with 17 bases between. The CDR3 nucleotides are TGTGCCAGTGCCACCCACAGGGTAGATTCACCCCTCCACTTT. Residues: CASATHRVDSPLHF.

This clonotype appeared many times. This rearrangement joins TRBV6-5 to TRBJ2-7; TRBD1 aligns across 11 bases. Trimming cost V 0 bases and J 3 bases; bases outside gene matches: 4. Germline V gene data show CDR1 as MNHEY and CDR2 as SVGAGI. The length of the CDR3 is 16 residues. The CDR3 loop is CASSYSLGTGGYEQYF. In DNA, the CDR3 is TGTGCCAGCAGTTACTCTCTCGGGACAGGGGGCTACGAGCAGTACTTC.

This clonotype was recorded many times. The rearrangement links TRBV5-1 to TRBJ2-4; D is possibly TRBD1 (6 bases). The CDR3 runs to 15 residues. The V gene's germline CDR1 is SGHRS and CDR2 YFSETQ. Between the trimmed V and J ends, which lost 4 bases and 8 bases, there was a span of 19 bases. CDR3 in DNA: TGCGCCAGCAGCGATGCCGGACAGACTCGAGACATTCAGTACTTC. Translation gives CASSDAGQTRDIQYF.

This clonotype occurred many times. The V gene is TRBV28, the J gene TRBJ2-3, with a possible D match to TRBD2 (5 bases). CDR3 length equals 15 residues. Germline V gives CDR1 MDHEN, CDR2 SYDVKM. V was clipped by 4 bases and J by 4 bases, with 15 bases between them. CDR3 DNA: TGTGCCAGCAGTTCCGCGACTATCGGGCCAGATACGCAGTATTTT. Protein product: CASSSATIGPDTQYF.

This chain links TRBV7-9 with TRBJ1-5; D remains ambiguous. V was shortened by 5 bases and J by 7 bases, with 9 bases between the two germline ends. This CDR3 contains 12 residues. CDR1 and CDR2 (germline): SEHNR, FQNEAQ (reference sequence). The CDR3 sequence is CASSIQRQPQHF. The DNA for the CDR3 is TGTGCCAGCAGCATTCAACGCCAGCCCCAGCATTTT.

This clonotype has at least ten counts. V and J are TRBV4-2 and TRBJ1-4; the match to TRBD1 covers 7 bases. V was pared by 0 bases and J by 8 bases, with 3 bases of the junction left unmatched. Germline V gene sequence: CDR1 LGHNA, CDR2 YNFKEQ. CDR3 length: 14 residues. Written as DNA, the CDR3 is TGTGCCAGCAGCCAAGACGGGACAGTGGAAAAACTGTTTTTT. Protein sequence: CASSQDGTVEKLFF.

The chain uses TRBV2 and TRBJ2-1; 10 bases line up with TRBD2. CDR3 length: 16 amino acids. V lost 2 bases, J lost 7 bases, and 8 bases stayed unmatched. The V gene's germline CDR1 is SNHLY and CDR2 FYNNEI. The CDR3 DNA sequence: TGTGCCAGCAGTGAATACGGGACTAGCGTCAAGAATGAGCAGTTCTTC. Amino acid sequence: CASSEYGTSVKNEQFF.

This clonotype was recorded at least ten times. The V gene is TRBV2, the J gene TRBJ1-1; D unclear. CDR3 length equals 14 residues. Germline CDR1 and CDR2: SNHLY and FYNNEI. Trimming stripped 11 bases from V and 8 bases from J, with 24 bases between. The CDR3 is CARGFGPPRREAFF. In DNA form, the CDR3 reads TGTGCCCGCGGTTTCGGACCCCCGAGACGGGAAGCTTTCTTT.

With respect to this clonotype: Being one base from a much bigger clone, this may be a read error. This chain connects TRBV20-1 to TRBJ1-1, with a tentative D call TRBD1 (5 bases). Between the trimmed V and J ends, which lost 3 bases and 1 base, there was a span of 12 bases. CDR1 is DFQATT, CDR2 SNEGSKA, per germline (reference sequence). The CDR3 totals 14 residues. Here the CDR3 DNA reads TGCAGTGCTAGTCAGGGTACAGCGAACACTGAAGCTTTCTTT. Encoded protein: CSASQGTANTEAFF.

This clonotype was seen repeatedly, ten times or more. The V and J genes are TRBV20-1 and TRBJ1-5, with TRBD1 matching over 9 bases. There are 14 residues in the CDR3. V dropped 1 base and J dropped 7; count of bases not matched to a gene: 5. Germline V CDR1 and CDR2: DFQATT, SNEGSKA (reference sequence). This CDR3 is CSARGRTGEQPQHF. Written as DNA, the CDR3 is TGCAGTGCTAGAGGAAGGACAGGGGAGCAGCCCCAGCATTTT.

The chain employs TRBV5-1 and TRBJ2-2, with 11 bases aligning to TRBD2. There are 15 residues in the CDR3. The germline V gene encodes CDR1 SGHRS and CDR2 YFSETQ. V dropped 2 bases and J dropped 5; count of bases not matched to a gene: 2. CDR3: CASSFGTSGTGELFF. The DNA for the CDR3 is TGCGCCAGCAGCTTTGGGACTAGCGGTACCGGGGAGCTGTTTTTT.

This clonotype was seen ten or more times. The chain combines TRBV28 with TRBJ2-7; TRBD2 matches at 10 bases. The length of the CDR3 is 15 residues. Germline lookup yields CDR1 MDHEN and CDR2 SYDVKM. V dropped 4 bases and J dropped 5; count of bases not matched to a gene: 8. In DNA, the CDR3 is TGTGCCAGCAGTTCACCGGGACTAGCGTTCCACGAGCAGTACTTC. This codes for CASSSPGLAFHEQYF.

With regard to this clonotype: Germline and junction disagree at one end, which may indicate a read error. The chain links TRBV7-7 to TRBJ2-5, with D perhaps being TRBD1 or TRBD2 (5 bases each). This CDR3 region has 15 residues. CDR1 and CDR2 from the germline V gene are SSHAT and FNYEAQ (reference sequence). CDR3 bases: TGTGCTAGCAGCTTGGTCCCCCTCAGGGACGGGACCCAGTACTTC. Amino acid sequence: CASSLVPLRDGTQYF.

This clonotype was recorded many times. V gene TRBV29-1 combines with J gene TRBJ2-3; 13 bases agree with TRBD2. CDR1 and CDR2 from the germline V gene are SQVTM and ANQGSEA. This CDR3 has 21 amino acids. After removal of 4 bases from V and 4 bases from J, the junction contained 23 bases not matched to a gene. The CDR3 DNA follows: TGCAGCGTTGGCACCACCACTAGCGGGAGGGCCACCCTAGGCGTCGCAGATACGCAGTATTTT. Residues: CSVGTTTSGRATLGVADTQYF.

Many counts were recorded for this clonotype. V and J are TRBV20-1 and TRBJ1-5; maybe TRBD1 (6 bases). The CDR3 is 15 residues long. Deletions cut 7 bases from V and 2 bases from J, with 18 bases between. CDR1 and CDR2 from the germline V gene are DFQATT and SNEGSKA (reference sequence). The chain's CDR3 is CSGNIQGGGNQPQHF. Written as DNA, the CDR3 is TGCAGTGGGAACATACAGGGCGGGGGCAATCAGCCCCAGCATTTT.